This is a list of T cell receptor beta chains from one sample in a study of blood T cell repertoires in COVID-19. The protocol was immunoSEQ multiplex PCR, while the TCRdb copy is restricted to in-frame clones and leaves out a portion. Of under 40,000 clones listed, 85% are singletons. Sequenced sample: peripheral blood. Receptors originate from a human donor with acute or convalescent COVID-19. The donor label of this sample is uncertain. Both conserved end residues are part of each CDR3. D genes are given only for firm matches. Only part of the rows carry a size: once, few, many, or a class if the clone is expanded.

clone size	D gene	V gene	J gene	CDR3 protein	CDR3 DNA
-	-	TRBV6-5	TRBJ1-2	CASSYSYRETGYTF	TGTGCCAGCAGTTACTCGTACAGGGAGACGGGCTACACCTTC
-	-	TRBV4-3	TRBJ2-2	CASSVQGGTGTGELFF	TGCGCCAGCAGCGTCCAGGGAGGGACAGGCACCGGGGAGCTGTTTTTT
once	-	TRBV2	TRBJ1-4	CASSVIGLPNEKLFF	TGTGCCAGCAGTGTTATTGGCCTTCCTAATGAAAAACTGTTTTTT
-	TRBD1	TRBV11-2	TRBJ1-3	CASSPNWDRAANTIYF	TGTGCCAGCAGCCCTAACTGGGACAGGGCGGCAAACACCATATATTTT
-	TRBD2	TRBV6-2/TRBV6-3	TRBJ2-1	CASSYGTPGGEQFF	TGTGCCAGCAGTTATGGCACCCCGGGGGGTGAGCAGTTCTTC
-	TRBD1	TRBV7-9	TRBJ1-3	CASSFAQGAGNTIYF	TGTGCCAGCAGCTTTGCGCAGGGGGCTGGAAACACCATATATTTT
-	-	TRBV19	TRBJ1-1	CASRAQGLDTEAFF	TGTGCCAGCAGAGCTCAGGGGTTGGACACTGAAGCTTTCTTT
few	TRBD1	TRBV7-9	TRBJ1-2	CASSGQGASYGYTF	TGTGCCAGCAGCGGACAGGGGGCCAGCTATGGCTACACCTTC
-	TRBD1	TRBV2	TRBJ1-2	CASRDRGFKGYTF	TGTGCCAGCAGGGACAGGGGCTTCAAAGGCTACACCTTC
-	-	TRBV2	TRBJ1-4	CASRGLQKEKLFF	TGTGCCAGCAGGGGCCTCCAGAAAGAAAAACTGTTTTTT
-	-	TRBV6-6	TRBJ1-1	CASSPAEGGGAFF	TGTGCCAGCAGTCCCGCGGAGGGCGGGGGAGCTTTCTTT
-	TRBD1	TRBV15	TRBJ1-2	CATSGFNRGGGYTF	TGTGCCACCAGCGGATTCAACAGGGGAGGTGGCTACACCTTC
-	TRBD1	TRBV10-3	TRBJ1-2	CAISHGTADYGYTF	TGTGCCATCAGCCACGGGACAGCTGACTATGGCTACACCTTC
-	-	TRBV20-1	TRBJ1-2	CSPRSDVGYTF	TGCAGCCCTAGAAGCGACGTTGGCTACACCTTC
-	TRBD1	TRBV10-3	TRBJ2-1	CATLSGTGPEQFF	TGTGCCACACTTTCCGGGACAGGCCCTGAGCAGTTCTTC
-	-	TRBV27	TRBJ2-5	CASSLRGAETQYF	TGTGCCAGCAGTTTAAGGGGTGCAGAGACCCAGTACTTC
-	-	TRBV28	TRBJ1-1	CASSLWRTEAFF	TGTGCCAGCAGTTTATGGAGGACTGAAGCTTTCTTT
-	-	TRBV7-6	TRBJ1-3	CASSSQGGSGNTIYF	TGTGCCAGCAGCTCACAGGGTGGATCTGGAAACACCATATATTTT
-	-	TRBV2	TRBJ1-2	CASLRQAWGYTF	TGTGCCAGCCTTAGACAGGCTTGGGGCTACACCTTC
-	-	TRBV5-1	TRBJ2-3	CASSLAGDTQYF	TGCGCCAGCAGCTTGGCCGGGGATACGCAGTATTTT
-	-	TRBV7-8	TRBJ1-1	CASSLAGTRFLSTEAFF	TGTGCCAGCAGCTTAGCGGGGACTAGGTTTTTGAGCACTGAAGCTTTCTTT
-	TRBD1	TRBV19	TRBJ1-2	CASSMGQFLNYGYTF	TGTGCCAGTAGTATGGGACAGTTCCTCAACTATGGCTACACCTTC
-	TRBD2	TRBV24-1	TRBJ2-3	CATSAPTSAGALFTDTQYF	TGTGCCACCAGTGCGCCGACTAGCGCTGGGGCGCTTTTCACAGATACGCAGTATTTT
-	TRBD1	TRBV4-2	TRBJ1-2	CASSQDRGTVRLRTF	TGTGCCAGCAGCCAAGATAGGGGGACAGTCCGGCTCCGCACCTTC
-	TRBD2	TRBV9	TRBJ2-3	CASSVDLAGGPANTQYF	TGTGCCAGCAGCGTAGATTTAGCGGGGGGGCCGGCGAATACGCAGTATTTT
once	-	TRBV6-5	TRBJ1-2	CATQDDYGYTF	TGTGCCACACAGGACGACTATGGCTACACCTTC
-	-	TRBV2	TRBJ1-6	CASVPQGYLGSPLHF	TGTGCCAGCGTACCACAGGGTTATCTTGGTTCACCCCTCCACTTT
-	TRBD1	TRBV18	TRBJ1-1	CASSPNRDRFREAFF	TGTGCCAGCTCACCGAACCGGGACAGGTTTCGTGAAGCTTTCTTT
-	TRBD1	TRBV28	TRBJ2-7	CASSLFSGGLNEQYF	TGTGCCAGCAGTTTATTCTCAGGGGGCTTGAACGAGCAGTACTTC